These 23 T cell receptor beta chains came from one sample sequenced in a study of T-cell reconstitution after alpha-beta-depleted transplantation in children. The authors prepared the TCRbeta library with unique molecular identifiers. TCRdb reanalysed the PCR reads using MiXCR and keeps one entry per CDR3 protein. The sample lists roughly 350,000 distinct CDR3 sequences, 10% occurring once. The sequences come from PBMCs from the stem cell graft donor, collected from the stem cell graft. These receptors all come from a human donor who donated a stem cell graft to a child with acute lymphoblastic leukemia.

This chain joins TRBV10-3 and TRBJ2-1; maybe TRBD1 (6 bases). The CDR3 is made up of 11 amino acids. V was pared by 11 bases and J by 8 bases, with 13 bases between. The V gene's germline CDR1 is ENHRY and CDR2 SYGVKD. The CDR3 here is CAALQGDEQFF. DNA for the CDR3: TGTGCCGCTCTACAGGGCGATGAGCAGTTCTTC.

The gene calls are TRBV20-1 and TRBJ2-5; 7 bases are shared with TRBD2. Germline values: CDR1 DFQATT, CDR2 SNEGSKA (reference sequence). The V segment lost 0 bases and the J segment 5 bases; nucleotides outside the gene matches: 6. The CDR3 totals 14 residues. The CDR3 reads CSAREGKLAETQYF. The CDR3 DNA sequence: TGCAGTGCTAGAGAGGGGAAACTAGCGGAGACCCAGTACTTC.

This clonotype was counted between two and nine times. This chain links TRBV3-1 with TRBJ1-1; 8 positions agree with TRBD1. Germline loops: CDR1 LGHDT, CDR2 YNNKEL (reference sequence). The CDR3 sequence is 14 residues long. The ends lost 4 bases at V and 0 bases at J; junction bases unmatched: 1. The CDR3 region has the DNA TGTGCCAGCAGCCGACAGGGGATGAACACTGAAGCTTTCTTT. This translates into CASSRQGMNTEAFF.

The rearrangement joins TRBV6-2 or TRBV6-3 to TRBJ2-5; 9 bases agree with TRBD2. From germline, CDR1 is MNHEY and CDR2 SVGEGT. J lost 3 bases, V lost 7 bases, and 12 bases had no gene match. The CDR3 extends over 16 amino acids. The CDR3 spells CASTLKRVAGEETQYF. The CDR3, as DNA: TGTGCCAGCACCCTCAAAAGGGTAGCGGGAGAAGAGACCCAGTACTTC.

The sample holds a few counts of this clonotype. This rearrangement joins TRBV15 to TRBJ2-2; weak D call: TRBD1 (6 bases). CDR3 length: 14 amino acids. Germline CDR1 reads LNHNV; CDR2 reads YYDKDF (reference sequence). V lost 1 base to trimming and J lost 4 bases, with 7 bases between them. The CDR3 sequence is CATSRGGGTGELFF. The CDR3 DNA reads as TGTGCCACCAGCAGAGGAGGGGGCACCGGGGAGCTGTTTTTT.

The CDR3 DNA sequence: TGCGCCAGCAGCCTGGGTCACGTAGGGTACAATGAGCAGTTCTTC. The encoded protein is CASSLGHVGYNEQFF. This sequence joins TRBV5-1 and TRBJ2-1; D remains ambiguous. From germline, CDR1 is SGHRS and CDR2 YFSETQ. CDR3 size: 15 residues. Trimming cost V 4 bases and J 4 bases, with 15 bases left between them.

This clonotype was counted only a few times. The V gene is TRBV7-6, the J gene TRBJ1-3; 8 nucleotides align to TRBD1. The CDR3 totals 15 residues. The germline CDR1 and CDR2 sequences are SGHVS and FNYEAQ. Trimming cost V 5 bases and J 2 bases; bases outside gene matches: 5. This chain's CDR3 is CASSQDRAPGNTIYF. Written as DNA, the CDR3 is TGTGCCAGCAGCCAGGACAGGGCGCCTGGAAACACCATATATTTT.

This clonotype came up many times. In nucleotides, the CDR3 is TGTGCCAGTAGTAGCCCGTTAGGGGGTAATGAAAAACTGTTTTTT. Translated, it gives CASSSPLGGNEKLFF. The chain couples TRBV19 to TRBJ1-4; weak D call: TRBD1 (6 bases). Germline V gene lookup returns CDR1 LNHDA and CDR2 SQIVND (reference sequence). CDR3 length: 15 residues. V was cut by 4 bases and J by 4 bases, with 13 bases left in between.

DNA of the CDR3: TGTGCCATCAGTGAGTCGAATCCTACCAATACGCAGTATTTT. The encoded protein is CAISESNPTNTQYF. This chain uses TRBV10-3 with TRBJ2-3; no clear D gene. Trimming took 0 bases from V and 7 from J, leaving 11 bases between them. CDR1 and CDR2 (germline): ENHRY, SYGVKD. The CDR3 consists of 14 residues.

The chain recombines TRBV5-1 with TRBJ2-7, with a weak D call TRBD1 (6 bases). Trimming stripped 2 bases from V and 5 bases from J, with 11 bases between. This CDR3 region has 13 residues. Germline lookup yields CDR1 SGHRS and CDR2 YFSETQ. Here the CDR3 DNA reads TGCGCCAGCAGCTTTTTACAGGGACACGAGCAGTACTTC. It is translated as CASSFLQGHEQYF.

In this sample, this clonotype turned up many times. This chain joins TRBV28 and TRBJ2-7; D not resolved. Germline V gives CDR1 MDHEN, CDR2 SYDVKM. The CDR3 length is 14 residues. V lost 3 bases to trimming and J lost 1 base, with 10 bases between them. Here the CDR3 reads CASSFLVGSYEQYF. The CDR3 region has the DNA TGTGCCAGCAGTTTCTTGGTGGGATCCTACGAGCAGTACTTC.

Ten or more counts support this clonotype. In DNA form, the CDR3 reads TGCGCCAGCAGCTTGGGAAACAGGGTTAGCACAGATACGCAGTATTTT. Translating it yields CASSLGNRVSTDTQYF. The rearrangement uses TRBV5-1 and TRBJ2-3, with D possibly matching TRBD1 (6 bases). This CDR3 is built from 16 residues. V was shortened by 0 bases and J by 0 bases, with 11 bases between the two germline ends. In germline, CDR1 is SGHRS, CDR2 YFSETQ.

J is TRBJ2-5 and V is TRBV6-2 or TRBV6-3; 7 bases align to TRBD1. Germline V gene data show CDR1 as MNHEY and CDR2 as SVGEGT. V shed 6 bases and J 3 bases; nucleotides not matched to a gene: 4. The CDR3 has 13 amino acids. This CDR3 is CASSGTAKETQYF. For the CDR3, the DNA is TGTGCCAGCAGCGGGACAGCGAAAGAGACCCAGTACTTC.

The V gene is TRBV5-5, the J gene TRBJ2-3, with D hard to call. Germline lookup yields CDR1 SGHKS and CDR2 YYEKEE (reference sequence). The CDR3 covers 14 residues. Trimming left V 4 bases short and J 2 bases short, with 11 bases between. The CDR3 sequence: CASSPWSSTDTQYF. The CDR3 coding sequence is TGTGCCAGCAGCCCCTGGTCCTCCACAGATACGCAGTATTTT.

The J gene is TRBJ1-2, the V gene TRBV29-1, with a weak D call TRBD1 (6 bases). V lost 3 bases and J 4 bases, leaving 12 bases between the germline ends. Per the germline V gene, CDR1 is SQVTM and CDR2 is ANQGSEA. The CDR3 runs 13 residues. CDR3 sequence (DNA): TGCAGCGTTGATAAGGGGGACCTCTATGGCTACACCTTC. Translated: CSVDKGDLYGYTF. Together with reference TRBV29-1 and TRBJ1-2, the CDR3 gives the full variable domain: SAVISQKPSRDICQRGTSLTIQCQVDSQVTMMFWYRQQPGQSLTLIATANQGSEATYESGFVIDKFPISRPNLTFSTLTVSNMSPEDSSIYLCSVDKGDLYGYTFGSGTRLTVV.

The sample holds many counts of this clonotype. V gene TRBV7-8 combines with J gene TRBJ2-3; perhaps D is TRBD1 or TRBD2 (6 bases each). The CDR3 covers 16 residues. Deletions cut 2 bases from V and 2 bases from J, with 14 bases between. Germline values: CDR1 SGHVS, CDR2 FQNEAQ. CDR3 in DNA: TGTGCCAGCAGCTTATTGGGGGGCTCTGACACAGATACGCAGTATTTT. Protein sequence: CASSLLGGSDTDTQYF.

This clonotype was observed a handful of times. The chain uses TRBV7-3 and TRBJ2-5; D is possibly TRBD1 or TRBD2 (6 bases each). The CDR3 runs to 13 residues. Germline CDR1 is SGHTA and CDR2 is FQGTGA. Trimming stripped 10 bases from V and 5 bases from J, with 17 bases between. The CDR3 reads CATSGGRGETQYF. In DNA form, the CDR3 reads TGTGCCACTAGTGGGGGGCGGGGTGAGACCCAGTACTTC.

The chain links TRBV5-1 to TRBJ2-7; D perhaps matches TRBD1 (6 bases). Germline V gene sequence: CDR1 SGHRS, CDR2 YFSETQ. CDR3 size: 15 residues. V lost 0 bases, J lost 7 bases, and 17 bases lay in between. The CDR3 here is CASSLAVGQFGEQYF. The CDR3 coding sequence is TGCGCCAGCAGCTTGGCCGTGGGACAATTCGGAGAGCAGTACTTC.

Many counts were recorded for this clonotype. This chain uses TRBV24-1 with TRBJ2-5; no firm D call. With 7 bases removed from V and 7 bases from J, the gap between germline ends came to 12 bases. The CDR3 is made up of 12 amino acids. Germline V gene data show CDR1 as KGHDR and CDR2 as SFDVKD. CDR3 residues: CATRDASGTQYF. The CDR3 bases are TGTGCCACCAGGGACGCCTCGGGGACCCAGTACTTC.

The genes are TRBV7-2 and TRBJ2-1; D gene ambiguous. Trimming removed 4 bases at V and 1 base at J, with 11 bases between. Germline assignment: CDR1 SGHTA and CDR2 FQGNSA. The CDR3 has 15 residues. CDR3 sequence: CASSSVTVSYNEQFF. CDR3 DNA sequence: TGTGCCAGCAGCTCAGTGACGGTTTCCTACAATGAGCAGTTCTTC.

This clonotype showed up just a few times. CDR3 nucleotides: TGCAGTGCTAGAACGGGACAGGGTCTAGGCGAGCAGTACTTC. This codes for CSARTGQGLGEQYF. The V gene is TRBV20-1, the J gene TRBJ2-7, with 9 bases lining up with TRBD1. CDR1 and CDR2 from the germline V gene are DFQATT and SNEGSKA (reference sequence). V was clipped by 2 bases and J by 6 bases; unmatched bases: 8. The CDR3 has 14 amino acids.

V is TRBV7-9 and J is TRBJ1-2; the D is unclear. The germline V and J ends were trimmed by 1 base and 0 bases, with 9 bases remaining between them. The CDR3 length is 15 residues. Germline V gene lookup returns CDR1 SEHNR and CDR2 FQNEAQ (reference sequence). This CDR3 is CASSLDWVPNYGYTF. The CDR3 nucleotides are TGTGCCAGCAGCTTAGATTGGGTCCCTAACTATGGCTACACCTTC. Supplemented by reference TRBV7-9 and TRBJ1-2, the full variable domain reads DTGVSQNPRHKITKRGQNVTFRCDPISEHNRLYWYRQTLGQGPEFLTYFQNEAQLEKSRLLSDRFSAERPKGSFSTLEIQRTEQGDSAMYLCASSLDWVPNYGYTFGSGTRLTVV.

The V and J genes are TRBV28 and TRBJ1-5; D remains unclear. Between the trimmed V and J ends, which lost 0 bases and 2 bases, there was a span of 5 bases. The CDR3 is 14 amino acids. CDR1 MDHEN and CDR2 SYDVKM come from the germline V gene. The CDR3 coding sequence is TGTGCCAGCAGTTTATGGAGGGGCAATCAGCCCCAGCATTTT. Protein sequence: CASSLWRGNQPQHF.